The clone carrying this TCR beta chain was detected ten times or more. No antigen is known for it. The data originate from a study of CD8 T cells in ankylosing spondylitis. Making use of molecular barcodes, quantitative 5'-RACE generated TCR beta libraries. MiXCR, run by TCRdb on the 5' RACE reads, gives a single entry per CDR3 protein. Among under 250,000 distinct CDR3 sequences listed, approximately 10% were seen once. The germline V gene encodes CDR1 DFQATT and CDR2 SNEGSKA (reference sequence). Trimming left V 6 bases short and J 2 bases short, with 11 bases between. The CDR3 runs 12 residues. Overall study results and limits: Ankylosing spondylitis blood seemed to carry a telltale TCR beta motif made of several highly homologous variants.

Material: blood, either unsorted or a sorted T cell fraction (not recorded which). This receptor was taken from a male donor with ankylosing spondylitis or in good health (not recorded which). The chain recombines TRBV20-1 with TRBJ2-7, with D uncertain. Here the CDR3 DNA reads TGCAGTGCCAGCAGAGGACCCTACGAGCAGTACTTC. As protein: CSASRGPYEQYF.